This TCR beta chain is drawn from a study of a mutant IDH1 vaccine in newly diagnosed glioma. Study at large: Beforehand, treatment had been radiotherapy, temozolomide, or both; the majority received both.

Assay used: immunoSEQ multiplex PCR; TCRdb lists only in-frame clones, some missing. The table includes just under 95,000 clones, about four fifths detected once. The time point: baseline, week 1 (first vaccination visit). Specified treatment: pre-vaccination baseline after standard-of-care therapy. The germline V gene encodes CDR1 LNHDA and CDR2 SQIVND (reference sequence). With 7 bases removed from V and 12 bases from J, the gap between germline ends came to 16 bases. The CDR3 has 13 residues. V and J are TRBV19 and TRBJ1-6, with D unresolved. Sequencing was performed on PBMCs, taken from a glioma patient treated with radiotherapy, temozolomide or both. The TCR was taken from a woman aged 45-59 years with glioma. This CDR3 reads CASTSAPLRPLHF. The CDR3 bases are TGTGCCAGTACCTCGGCGCCTTTGAGACCCCTCCACTTT.